The 22 T cell receptor beta chains reported below all come from one sample, sequenced in a study of T cells in Graves' hyperthyroidism and ophthalmopathy (dated by TCRdb to between 2019 and 2020). The library relied on multiplex PCR. Sequenced using an Illumina HiSeq 2000. Amplification of TCR beta CDR3 regions was carried out from RNA transcripts. A first-round RT-PCR of the TCR CDR3 used the HTBI primer set with the Qiagen OneStep RT-PCR kit. Using fastp at Q25 and MiXCR, TCRdb reprocessed the public reads and kept productive beta chains. Each CDR3 protein gets just one entry, which takes the most common genes and DNA from the rows behind it. This sample has about 290,000 distinct CDR3 sequences in its table, and approximately 18% of those were observed once. The top ten hold under 45% of the sample. Sequencing input: blood. The receptors were sampled from a man aged 50-59 years with Graves' ophthalmopathy.

The sample holds a few counts of this clonotype. This rearrangement joins TRBV29-1 to TRBJ2-7, with D possibly matching TRBD1 (7 bases). The CDR3 has 12 residues. Trimming cost V 6 bases and J 5 bases, with 14 bases left between them. Germline V CDR1 and CDR2: SQVTM, ANQGSEA. CDR3 amino acids: CSVTGGGNEQYF. CDR3 bases: TGCAGCGTGACTGGAGGGGGCAACGAGCAGTACTTC.

Turning to this clonotype: The germline gene is not matched at one end of the junction; a read error may be the cause. The rearrangement links TRBV11-2 to TRBJ1-1; D is unresolved. Germline V gene sequence: CDR1 SGHAT, CDR2 FQNNGV. This CDR3 contains 15 residues. DNA of the CDR3: TGTGCCAGCAGCCCCCTCGCCCAGACGAACTCTGAAGCTTTCTTT. Its translation: CASSPLAQTNSEAFF.

This clonotype showed up just a few times. The gene calls are TRBV3-1 and TRBJ2-2; D may be TRBD2 (5 bases). The length of the CDR3 is 14 residues. From germline, CDR1 is LGHDT and CDR2 YNNKEL (reference sequence). Trimming pared 0 bases from V and 7 bases from J, leaving 9 bases between. The CDR3 is CASSQDGRGGELFF. The CDR3 nucleotides read TGTGCCAGCAGCCAAGATGGTCGGGGCGGGGAGCTGTTTTTT.

The chain joins TRBV9 to TRBJ2-1; the match to TRBD2 covers 12 bases. Germline V gene data show CDR1 as SGDLS and CDR2 as YYNGEE. The trim removed 3 bases at V and 4 bases at J, leaving 8 bases unmatched. The CDR3 has 17 residues. CDR3 protein: CASSASPLAGGYNEQFF. CDR3 nucleotide sequence: TGTGCCAGCAGCGCGTCCCCCCTAGCGGGAGGGTACAATGAGCAGTTCTTC. Using reference TRBV9 and TRBJ2-1 for the parts outside the CDR3, the full variable domain is DSGVTQTPKHLITATGQRVTLRCSPRSGDLSVYWYQQSLDQGLQFLIQYYNGEERAKGNILERFSAQQFPDLHSELNLSSLELGDSALYFCASSASPLAGGYNEQFFGPGTRLTVL.

The rearrangement joins TRBV15 to TRBJ2-3; tentatively, D is TRBD2 (6 bases). The CDR3 is 13 amino acids. Trimming removed 0 bases at V and 7 bases at J, with 8 bases between. CDR1 LNHNV and CDR2 YYDKDF come from the germline V gene (reference sequence). The CDR3 region has the DNA TGTGCCACCAGCAGAGAACTAGCTCATACGCAGTATTTT. It specifies CATSRELAHTQYF.

This clonotype was detected ten times or more. The rearrangement links TRBV28 to TRBJ2-7, with D possibly being TRBD1 or TRBD2 (5 bases each). Trimming took off 6 bases at V and 0 bases at J, with 12 bases between the two ends. CDR1 and CDR2 from the germline V gene are MDHEN and SYDVKM. The CDR3 loop spans 14 amino acids. Here the CDR3 reads CASRDRDGSYEQYF. CDR3 nucleotides: TGTGCCAGCAGAGACCGGGACGGCTCCTACGAGCAGTACTTC.

The V call is TRBV5-4, the J call TRBJ2-1; D gene uncertain. The ends were cut back, 1 base at V and 3 bases at J, with 8 bases in the middle. The V gene's germline CDR1 is SGHNT and CDR2 YYREEE (reference sequence). The CDR3 has 14 amino acids. CDR3 nucleotide sequence: TGTGCCAGCAGCTTGATCGGAGACTACAATGAGCAGTTCTTC. Translation gives CASSLIGDYNEQFF.

The CDR3 here is CASSLGGLAGVLQTQYF. The CDR3 nucleotides read TGTGCCAGCAGCTTAGGGGGGCTAGCGGGAGTTCTGCAGACCCAGTACTTC. This sequence joins TRBV7-9 and TRBJ2-5, with TRBD2 matching 10 bases. CDR3 length: 17 amino acids. V was clipped by 1 base and J by 6 bases; unmatched bases: 11. Germline CDR1 reads SEHNR; CDR2 reads FQNEAQ (reference sequence).

This clonotype was observed many times. The chain employs TRBV10-3 and TRBJ2-5; 9 bases match TRBD1. Germline trimming cut 6 bases from V and 5 bases from J; bases unmatched to any gene: 7. CDR1 is ENHRY, CDR2 SYGVKD, per germline. This CDR3 has 14 residues. The CDR3 DNA follows: TGTGCCATCAGCACACAGGGGGCGAAGGAGACCCAGTACTTC. Amino acid sequence: CAISTQGAKETQYF.

This chain uses TRBV12-5 with TRBJ2-1; D gene unclear. CDR3 length: 14 amino acids. Trimming removed 2 bases from V and 4 bases from J, with 9 bases in between. Germline loops: CDR1 LGHNT, CDR2 FRNRAP. CDR3: CASGLQPEYNEQFF. As DNA, the CDR3 is TGTGCTAGTGGTTTGCAACCTGAGTACAATGAGCAGTTCTTC.

This CDR3 reads CASRADRNNSPLHF. CDR3 in DNA: TGTGCCAGCAGAGCTGACAGGAATAATTCACCCCTCCACTTT. The V and J genes are TRBV6-2 or TRBV6-3 and TRBJ1-6, with D perhaps TRBD1 (6 bases). The CDR3 length is 14 residues. V was clipped by 6 bases and J by 5 bases, with 11 bases between them. Per germline, CDR1 MNHEY and CDR2 SVGEGT.

This clonotype was counted between two and nine times. CDR3 amino acids: CSASEGGTSTDTQYF. The CDR3 nucleotides are TGCAGTGCTTCCGAAGGGGGGACTAGCACAGATACGCAGTATTTT. The chain links TRBV20-1 to TRBJ2-3; either TRBD1 or TRBD2 may supply D (6 bases each). The V end was cut by 5 bases, the J end by 0 bases, with 15 bases between. The germline CDR1 and CDR2 sequences are DFQATT and SNEGSKA (reference sequence). This CDR3 comprises 15 residues.

In its sample, this clonotype was seen many times. This chain joins TRBV7-9 and TRBJ1-2; perhaps TRBD1 as D (6 bases). The germline V gene encodes CDR1 SEHNR and CDR2 FQNEAQ (reference sequence). V lost 6 bases and J 2 bases, leaving 13 bases between the germline ends. CDR3 length: 14 residues. CDR3 region: CASSPPGQNYGYTF. DNA for the CDR3: TGTGCCAGCAGTCCTCCCGGACAGAACTATGGCTACACCTTC.

The chain employs TRBV24-1 and TRBJ2-7, with TRBD1 matching over 10 bases. The CDR3 contains 15 residues. Trimming took 9 bases from V and 6 from J; bases not matched to a gene: 13. Germline CDR1 KGHDR, CDR2 SFDVKD. Written as DNA, the CDR3 is TGTGCCACCGCCTCGGGACAGGGGCGAGGTGTCGAGCAGTACTTC. It translates to CATASGQGRGVEQYF.

The rearrangement joins TRBV30 to TRBJ2-1; D uncertain. CDR1 and CDR2 (germline): GTSNPN, SVGIG (reference sequence). The CDR3 sequence is 12 residues long. Trimming pared 2 bases from V and 8 bases from J, leaving 10 bases between. The CDR3 nucleotides read TGTGCCTGGAGTCCTACTGGGGATGAGCAGTTCTTC. Translation: CAWSPTGDEQFF.

For this clonotype: The junction departs from germline at one end; a sequencing error may be responsible. The genes are TRBV9 and TRBJ2-7; D not resolved. Per germline, CDR1 SGDLS and CDR2 YYNGEE. The CDR3 covers 12 residues. DNA of the CDR3: TGTGCCAGCTGCGTAGACGGAGTAGAGCAGTACTTC. It specifies CASCVDGVEQYF.

This sequence joins TRBV27 and TRBJ2-3; D remains unclear. Trimming stripped 6 bases from V and 7 bases from J, with 8 bases between. The CDR3 covers 11 residues. Germline V CDR1 and CDR2: MNHEY, SMNVEV (reference sequence). Here the CDR3 DNA reads TGTGCCAGCAGCTCCTCTAATACGCAGTATTTT. It is translated as CASSSSNTQYF.

This clonotype has at least ten counts. The CDR3 loop reads CASRRDGELFF. DNA of the CDR3: TGTGCCAGCAGAAGGGACGGGGAGCTGTTTTTT. This chain links TRBV2 with TRBJ2-2; no clear D. CDR3 length equals 11 residues. Germline CDR1 is SNHLY and CDR2 is FYNNEI. V dropped 6 bases and J dropped 7 bases, with 6 bases sitting between them.

This clonotype turned up a few times. This sequence joins TRBV10-3 and TRBJ1-4, with a tentative D call TRBD1 (5 bases). Germline V gene lookup returns CDR1 ENHRY and CDR2 SYGVKD. V was cut by 4 bases and J by 5 bases, with 11 bases left in between. This CDR3 is built from 14 residues. The DNA of the CDR3 is TGTGCCATCAGTGCCGGGACGGAGAATGAAAAACTGTTTTTT. Protein: CAISAGTENEKLFF.

A remark on this clonotype: Possible read error: a much larger clone is one base away. The rearrangement links TRBV7-8 to TRBJ2-5, with TRBD2 matching over 10 bases. V lost 5 bases to trimming and J lost 1 base; unmatched junction nucleotides: 7. This CDR3 is built from 16 residues. Germline CDR1 SGHVS, CDR2 FQNEAQ. This CDR3 reads CASSPWTSGGQETQYF. CDR3 DNA sequence: TGTGCCAGCAGCCCCTGGACTAGCGGAGGCCAAGAGACCCAGTACTTC.

This clonotype was picked up a small number of times. This rearrangement joins TRBV7-9 to TRBJ2-1; 13 bases match TRBD2. CDR1 is SEHNR and CDR2 is FQNEAQ in the germline V gene (reference sequence). The V and J ends lost 4 bases and 0 bases, in that order; junction bases with no gene match: 9. The CDR3 spans 19 residues. As DNA, the CDR3 is TGTGCCAGCAGCTGGGTACTAGCGGGAGGGCGGAGCTCCTACAATGAGCAGTTCTTC. It codes for CASSWVLAGGRSSYNEQFF.

The chain carries TRBV5-1 and TRBJ2-2; TRBD2 matches at 13 bases. CDR1 is SGHRS, CDR2 YFSETQ, per germline. The ends lost 0 bases at V and 5 bases at J; junction bases unmatched: 16. There are 21 residues in the CDR3. The CDR3: CASSLGRVTSGRLVATGELFF. CDR3 sequence (DNA): TGCGCCAGCAGCTTGGGGCGGGTGACTAGCGGGAGGCTGGTCGCTACCGGGGAGCTGTTTTTT.